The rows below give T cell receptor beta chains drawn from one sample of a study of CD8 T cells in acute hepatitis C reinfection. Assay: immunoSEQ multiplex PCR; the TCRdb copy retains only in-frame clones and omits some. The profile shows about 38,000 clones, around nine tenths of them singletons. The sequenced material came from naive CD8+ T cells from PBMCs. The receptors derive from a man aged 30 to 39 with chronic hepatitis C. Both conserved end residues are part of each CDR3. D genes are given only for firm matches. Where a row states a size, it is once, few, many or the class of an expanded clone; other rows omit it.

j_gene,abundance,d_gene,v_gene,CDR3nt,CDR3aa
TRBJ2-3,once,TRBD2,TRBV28,TGTGCCAGCAGTTTACGGGGGGGGGATACTAGCACAGATACGCAGTATTTT,CASSLRGGDTSTDTQYF
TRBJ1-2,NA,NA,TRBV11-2,TGTGCCAGCAGCTCGAAGGACAGCCTCTGGGAGGGCTACACCTTC,CASSSKDSLWEGYTF
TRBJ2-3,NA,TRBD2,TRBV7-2,TGTGCCAGCAGCCCCGGGAGGACAGATACGCAGTATTTT,CASSPGRTDTQYF
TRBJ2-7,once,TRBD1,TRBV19,TGTGCCAGTAGTCCGGGACAGGGGTTCTCCTACGAGCAGTACTTC,CASSPGQGFSYEQYF
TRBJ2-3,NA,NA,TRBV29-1,TGCAGCGTTGCGACTCTACCATGGGCCACAGATACGCAGTATTTT,CSVATLPWATDTQYF
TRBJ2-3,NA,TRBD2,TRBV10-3,TGTGCCATCAGAGGGACTAGCGGGAAGACAGATACGCAGTATTTT,CAIRGTSGKTDTQYF
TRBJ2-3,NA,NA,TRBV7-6,TGTGCCAGCAGCCCCGGGACCGACCTTACGCAGTATTTT,CASSPGTDLTQYF
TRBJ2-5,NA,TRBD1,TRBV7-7,TGTGCTAGCAGCCCAAGACAGGGAAAAGAGACCCAGTACTTC,CASSPRQGKETQYF
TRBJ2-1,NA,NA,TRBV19,TGTGCCAGTAGTCAGCAGGGGCCCTACAATGAGCAGTTCTTC,CASSQQGPYNEQFF
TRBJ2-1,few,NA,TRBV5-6,TGTGCCAGCAGCCCGGGGCCTAGCTCCTACAATGAGCAGTTCTTC,CASSPGPSSYNEQFF
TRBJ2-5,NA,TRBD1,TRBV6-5,TGTGCCAGCGGGACAGTACAAGAGACCCAGTACTTC,CASGTVQETQYF
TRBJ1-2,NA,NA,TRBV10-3,TGTGCCACTTACTGGACAGATCCAAACTATGGCTACACCTTC,CATYWTDPNYGYTF
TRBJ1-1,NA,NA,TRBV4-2,TGTGCCAGCAGCCAATCTCGGGTCACCCCTGGGGGGGAAGCTTTCTTT,CASSQSRVTPGGEAFF
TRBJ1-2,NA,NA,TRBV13,TGTGCCAGCAGCCAAGGGGCGGGGGGAGTATATGGCTACACCTTC,CASSQGAGGVYGYTF
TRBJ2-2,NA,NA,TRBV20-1,TGCAGTGCTAGTGAGGGGGGGGAGCTGTTTTTT,CSASEGGELFF
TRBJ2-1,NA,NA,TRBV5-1,TGCGCCAGCAGTTCGGGCTGGGAGCAGTTCTTC,CASSSGWEQFF
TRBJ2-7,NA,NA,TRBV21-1,TGTGCCAGCAGCAAAGGCGGCAACTCCTACGAGCAGTACTTC,CASSKGGNSYEQYF
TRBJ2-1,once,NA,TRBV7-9,TGTGCCAGCAGCTTAGTGAGGAACTTTTGGAAGGAGCAGTTCTTC,CASSLVRNFWKEQFF
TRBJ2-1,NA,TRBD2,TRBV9,TGTGCCAGCAGCGCCCCCACAGCGGGACTATACAATGAGCAGTTCTTC,CASSAPTAGLYNEQFF
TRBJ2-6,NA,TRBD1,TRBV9,TGTGCCAGCAGCCTGACAGGGGCTGGGGCCAACGTCCTGACTTTC,CASSLTGAGANVLTF
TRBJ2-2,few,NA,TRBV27,TGTGCCAGCAGTTTACATCTGAACACCGGGGAGCTGTTTTTT,CASSLHLNTGELFF
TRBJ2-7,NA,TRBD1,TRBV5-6,TGTGCCAGCAGCGTGACAGGGTTCGACGAGCAGTACTTC,CASSVTGFDEQYF
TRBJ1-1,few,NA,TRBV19,TGTGCCAGTAGTATTGGCGGGGCGGGGAACACTGAAGCTTTCTTT,CASSIGGAGNTEAFF
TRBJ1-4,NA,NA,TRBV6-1,TGTGCCAGCAGTGACGCCGGGGGACGGGGTGAAAAACTGTTTTTT,CASSDAGGRGEKLFF
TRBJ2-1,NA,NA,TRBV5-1,TGCGCCAGCTCGGACCGCTATAATGAGCAGTTCTTC,CASSDRYNEQFF
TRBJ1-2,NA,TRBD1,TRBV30,TGTGCCTGGAGCGGTCAGGGGGCGTTACACTGGGACTATGGCTACACCTTC,CAWSGQGALHWDYGYTF
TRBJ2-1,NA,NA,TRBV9,TGTGCCAGCAGCCTCTCGGGGCCCTCCTACAATGAGCAGTTCTTC,CASSLSGPSYNEQFF
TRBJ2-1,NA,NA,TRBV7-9,TGTGCCAGCAGCTCGAATGACAAGCCTGGGTTCAATGAGCAGTTCTTC,CASSSNDKPGFNEQFF
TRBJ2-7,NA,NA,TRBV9,TGTGCCAGCAGCCCCCACCCGGGCGAGCAGTACTTC,CASSPHPGEQYF
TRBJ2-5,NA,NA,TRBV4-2,TGTGCCAGCAGCCCAGGGGCGGGGGCGAGCCAAGAGACCCAGTACTTC,CASSPGAGASQETQYF
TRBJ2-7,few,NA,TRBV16,TGTGCCAGCAGCTATCGGACAGACTCAAACTACGAGCAGTACTTC,CASSYRTDSNYEQYF
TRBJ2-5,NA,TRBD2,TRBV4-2,TGTGCCAGCAGCCAGAAAGCTAGCGGGGGGGCCCGGGAGACCCAGTACTTC,CASSQKASGGARETQYF
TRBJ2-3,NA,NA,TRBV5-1,TGCGCCAGCAGCTTGGCGAGTACTAGCACAGATACGCAGTATTTT,CASSLASTSTDTQYF
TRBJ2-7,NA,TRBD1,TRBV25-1,TGTGCCAGCAGCCCGGGATACAGGGGGAGCTCCTACGAGCAGTACTTC,CASSPGYRGSSYEQYF
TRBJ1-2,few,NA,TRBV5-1,TGCGCCAGCAGCTTGACAGGTGGTGGCTACACCTTC,CASSLTGGGYTF
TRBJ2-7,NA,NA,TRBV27,TGTGCCAGCAGTTTTGGATTCAGGGCAGGTGACGAGCAGTACTTC,CASSFGFRAGDEQYF
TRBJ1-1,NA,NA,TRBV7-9,TGTGCCAGCAGCTTAGTCAGAGGGAACACTGAAGCTTTCTTT,CASSLVRGNTEAFF
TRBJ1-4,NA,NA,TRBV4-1,TGCGCCAGCAGCCAAGATTTAGGCAGCCCTAATGAAAAACTGTTTTTT,CASSQDLGSPNEKLFF
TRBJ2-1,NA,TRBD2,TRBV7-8,TGTGCCAGCAGCTCACTAGCGGGGATCAATGAGCAGTTCTTC,CASSSLAGINEQFF
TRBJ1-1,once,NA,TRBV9,TGTGCCAGCAGCGGTCAGGAGGGCACTGAAGCTTTCTTT,CASSGQEGTEAFF
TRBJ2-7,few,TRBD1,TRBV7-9,TGTGCCAGCAGCTTAGAGGGACAGGGATATTCCTACGAGCAGTACTTC,CASSLEGQGYSYEQYF
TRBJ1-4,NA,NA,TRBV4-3,TGCGCCAGCAGCCAAGATCGTTTGGCCGATCGCCCTAATGAAAAACTGTTTTTT,CASSQDRLADRPNEKLFF
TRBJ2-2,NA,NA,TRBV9,TGTGCCAGCAGCGTAGGGTCCACCGGGGAGCTGTTTTTT,CASSVGSTGELFF